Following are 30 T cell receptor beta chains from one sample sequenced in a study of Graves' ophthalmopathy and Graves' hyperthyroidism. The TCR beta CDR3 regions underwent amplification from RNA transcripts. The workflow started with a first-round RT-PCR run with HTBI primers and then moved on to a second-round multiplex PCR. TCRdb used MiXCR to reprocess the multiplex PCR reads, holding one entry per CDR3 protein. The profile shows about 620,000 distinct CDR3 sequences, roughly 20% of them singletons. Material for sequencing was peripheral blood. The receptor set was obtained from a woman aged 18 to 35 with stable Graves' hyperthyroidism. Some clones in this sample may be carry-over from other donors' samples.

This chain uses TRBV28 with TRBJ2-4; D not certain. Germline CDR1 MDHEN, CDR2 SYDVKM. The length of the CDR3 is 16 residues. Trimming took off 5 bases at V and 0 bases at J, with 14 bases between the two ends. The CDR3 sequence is CASSPPYPLAKNIQYF. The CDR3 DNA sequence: TGTGCCAGCAGTCCGCCGTACCCACTAGCCAAAAACATTCAGTACTTC.

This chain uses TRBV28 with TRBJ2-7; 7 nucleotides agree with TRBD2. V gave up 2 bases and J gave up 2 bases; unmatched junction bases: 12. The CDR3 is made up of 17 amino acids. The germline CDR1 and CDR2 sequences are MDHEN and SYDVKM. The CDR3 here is CASSLTLSGLATYEQYF. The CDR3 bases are TGTGCCAGCAGTTTAACTCTTAGCGGGCTTGCCACCTACGAGCAGTACTTC.

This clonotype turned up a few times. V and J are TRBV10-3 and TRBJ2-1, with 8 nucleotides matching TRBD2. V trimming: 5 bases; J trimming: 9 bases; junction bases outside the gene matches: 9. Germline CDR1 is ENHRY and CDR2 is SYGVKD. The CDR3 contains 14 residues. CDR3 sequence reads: CAISHSGATSEQFF. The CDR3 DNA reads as TGTGCCATCAGTCATAGCGGGGCCACCAGTGAGCAGTTCTTC.

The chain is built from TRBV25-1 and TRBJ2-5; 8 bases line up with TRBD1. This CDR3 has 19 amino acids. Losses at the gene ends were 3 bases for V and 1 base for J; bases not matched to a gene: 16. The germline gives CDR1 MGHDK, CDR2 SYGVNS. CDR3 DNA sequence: TGTGCCAGCAGTGATACTCCCAGGGGGCCTAACCTCCCCCAAGAGACCCAGTACTTC. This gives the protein CASSDTPRGPNLPQETQYF.

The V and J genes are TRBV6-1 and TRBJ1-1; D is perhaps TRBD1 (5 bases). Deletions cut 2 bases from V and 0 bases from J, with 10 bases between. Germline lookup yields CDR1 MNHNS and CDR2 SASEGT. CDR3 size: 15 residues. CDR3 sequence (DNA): TGTGCCAGCAGTGAAATCGGGGGTCTGAACACTGAAGCTTTCTTT. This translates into CASSEIGGLNTEAFF.

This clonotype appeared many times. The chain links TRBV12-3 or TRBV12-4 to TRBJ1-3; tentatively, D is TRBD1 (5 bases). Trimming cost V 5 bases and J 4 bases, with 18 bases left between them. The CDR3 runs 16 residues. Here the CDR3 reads CASSPRPGRKGNTIYF. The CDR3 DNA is TGTGCCAGCAGTCCCCGCCCAGGGAGGAAGGGAAACACCATATATTTT.

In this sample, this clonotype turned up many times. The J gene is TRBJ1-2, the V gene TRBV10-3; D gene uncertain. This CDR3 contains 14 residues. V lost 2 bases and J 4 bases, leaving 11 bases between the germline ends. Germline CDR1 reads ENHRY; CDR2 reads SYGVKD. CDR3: CAISEGPLAYGYTF. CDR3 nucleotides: TGTGCCATCAGTGAGGGACCCCTGGCCTATGGCTACACCTTC.

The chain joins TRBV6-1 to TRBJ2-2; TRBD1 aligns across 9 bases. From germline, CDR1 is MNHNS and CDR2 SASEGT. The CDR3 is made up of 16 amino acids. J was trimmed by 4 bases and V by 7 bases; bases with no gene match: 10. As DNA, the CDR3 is TGTGCCAGCACTCGGGACAGGGACTTATCCACCGGGGAGCTGTTTTTT. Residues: CASTRDRDLSTGELFF.

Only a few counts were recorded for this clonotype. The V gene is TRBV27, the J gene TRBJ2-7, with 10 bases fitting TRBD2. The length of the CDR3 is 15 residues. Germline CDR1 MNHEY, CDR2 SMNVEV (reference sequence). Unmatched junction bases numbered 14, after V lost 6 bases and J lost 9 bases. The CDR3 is CASRAPLAGAQGQYF. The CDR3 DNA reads TGTGCCAGCAGGGCGCCGCTAGCGGGGGCCCAGGGGCAGTACTTC.

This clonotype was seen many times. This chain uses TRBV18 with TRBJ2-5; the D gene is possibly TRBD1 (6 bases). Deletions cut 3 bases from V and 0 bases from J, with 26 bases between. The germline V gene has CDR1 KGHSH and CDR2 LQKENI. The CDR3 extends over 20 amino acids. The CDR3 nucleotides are TGTGCCAGCTCACCTACTATCGGGACAATTTTTCGTGGGTACCAAGAGACCCAGTACTTC. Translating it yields CASSPTIGTIFRGYQETQYF.

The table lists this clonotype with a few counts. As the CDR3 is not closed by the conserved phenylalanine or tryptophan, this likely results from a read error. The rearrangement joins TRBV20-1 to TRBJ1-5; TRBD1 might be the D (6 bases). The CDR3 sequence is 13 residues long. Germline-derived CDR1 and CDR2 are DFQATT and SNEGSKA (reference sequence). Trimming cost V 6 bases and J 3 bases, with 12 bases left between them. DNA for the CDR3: TGCAGTGCCCAAGGGGGAGCCAATCAGCCCCAGCATGTG. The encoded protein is CSAQGGANQPQHV.

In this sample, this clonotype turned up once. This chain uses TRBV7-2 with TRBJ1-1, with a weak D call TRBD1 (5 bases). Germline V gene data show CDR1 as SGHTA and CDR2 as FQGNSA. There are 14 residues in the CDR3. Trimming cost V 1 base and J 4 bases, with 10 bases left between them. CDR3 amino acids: CASSLGRGATEAFF. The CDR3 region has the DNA TGTGCCAGCAGCTTAGGACGAGGGGCCACTGAAGCTTTCTTT.

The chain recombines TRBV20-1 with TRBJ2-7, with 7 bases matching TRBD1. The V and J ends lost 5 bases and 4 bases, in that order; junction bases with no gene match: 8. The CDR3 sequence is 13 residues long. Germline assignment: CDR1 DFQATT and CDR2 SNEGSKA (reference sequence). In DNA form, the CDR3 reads TGCAGTGCTCGGGGACAGATAATATACGAGCAGTACTTC. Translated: CSARGQIIYEQYF.

CDR3 protein: CASSHRERTQETQYF. CDR3 DNA: TGTGCCAGCAGCCACAGGGAAAGGACACAAGAGACCCAGTACTTC. The J gene is TRBJ2-5, the V gene TRBV5-4, with a tentative D call TRBD1 (6 bases). The CDR3 has 15 amino acids. Trimming shortened V by 4 bases and J by 2 bases, and 15 bases separated the two germline ends. Per germline, CDR1 SGHNT and CDR2 YYREEE (reference sequence).

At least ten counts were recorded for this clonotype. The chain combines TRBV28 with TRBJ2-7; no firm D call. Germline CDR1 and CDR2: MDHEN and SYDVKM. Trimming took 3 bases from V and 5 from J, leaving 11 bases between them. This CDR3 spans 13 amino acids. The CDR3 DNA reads TGTGCCAGCAGTTTGCCCCTGGGCCACGAGCAGTACTTC. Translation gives CASSLPLGHEQYF. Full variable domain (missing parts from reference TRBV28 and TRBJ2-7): DVKVTQSSRYLVKRTGEKVFLECVQDMDHENMFWYRQDPGLGLRLIYFSYDVKMKEKGDIPEGYSVSREKKERFSLILESASTNQTSMYLCASSLPLGHEQYFGPGTRLTVT.

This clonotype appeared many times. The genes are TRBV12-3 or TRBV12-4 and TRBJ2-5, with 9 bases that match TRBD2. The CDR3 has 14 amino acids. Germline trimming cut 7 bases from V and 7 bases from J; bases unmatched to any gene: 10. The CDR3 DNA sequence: TGTGCCAGCACCCCGACTAGCGGTTCGGGGACCCAGTACTTC. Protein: CASTPTSGSGTQYF.

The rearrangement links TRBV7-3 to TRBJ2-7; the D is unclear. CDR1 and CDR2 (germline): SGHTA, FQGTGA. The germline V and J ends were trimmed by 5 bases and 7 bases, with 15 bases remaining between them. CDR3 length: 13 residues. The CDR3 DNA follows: TGTGCCAGCAGCGTCGACGGTTCTGGGGAGCAGTACTTC. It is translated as CASSVDGSGEQYF.

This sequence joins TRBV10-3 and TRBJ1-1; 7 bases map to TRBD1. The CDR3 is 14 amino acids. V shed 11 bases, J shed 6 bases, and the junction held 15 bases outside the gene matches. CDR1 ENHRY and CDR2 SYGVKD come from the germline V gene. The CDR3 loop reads CASSEGAFSAEAFF. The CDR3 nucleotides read TGTGCCTCCAGTGAGGGGGCTTTTAGCGCTGAAGCTTTCTTT.

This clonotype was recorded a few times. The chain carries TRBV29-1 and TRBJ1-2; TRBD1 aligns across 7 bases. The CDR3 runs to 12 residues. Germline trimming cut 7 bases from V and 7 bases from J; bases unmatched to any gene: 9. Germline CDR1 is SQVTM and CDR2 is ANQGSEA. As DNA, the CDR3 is TGCAGCGCACCCCGGGACAGTTTTGGCTACACCTTC. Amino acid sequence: CSAPRDSFGYTF.

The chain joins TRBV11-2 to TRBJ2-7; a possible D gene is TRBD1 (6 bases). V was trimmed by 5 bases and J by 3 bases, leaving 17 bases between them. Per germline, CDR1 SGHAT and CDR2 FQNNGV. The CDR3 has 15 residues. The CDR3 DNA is TGTGCCAGCAGCCCAGCATTGGCAGGGGACTACGAGCAGTACTTC. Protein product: CASSPALAGDYEQYF.

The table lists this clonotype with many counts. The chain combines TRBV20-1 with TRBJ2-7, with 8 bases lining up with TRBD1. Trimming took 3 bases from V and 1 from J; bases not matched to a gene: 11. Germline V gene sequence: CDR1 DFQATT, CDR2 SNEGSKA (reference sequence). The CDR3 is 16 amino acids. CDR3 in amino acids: CSARGPGTGGSYEQYF. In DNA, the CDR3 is TGCAGTGCTAGGGGACCCGGGACAGGCGGGTCCTACGAGCAGTACTTC.

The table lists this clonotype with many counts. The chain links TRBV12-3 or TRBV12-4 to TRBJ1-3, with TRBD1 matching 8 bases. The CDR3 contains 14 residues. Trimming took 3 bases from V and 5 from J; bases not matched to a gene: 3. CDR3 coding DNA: TGTGCCAGCAGTTTGACAGGGGAGAGAAACACCATATATTTT. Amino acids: CASSLTGERNTIYF.

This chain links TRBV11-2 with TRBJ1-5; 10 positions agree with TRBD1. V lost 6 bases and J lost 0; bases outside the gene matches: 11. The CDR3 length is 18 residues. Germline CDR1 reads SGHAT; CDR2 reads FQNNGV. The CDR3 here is CASSYSMTGGYSNQPQHF. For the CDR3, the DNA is TGTGCCAGCAGTTACTCGATGACAGGGGGCTATAGCAATCAGCCCCAGCATTTT.

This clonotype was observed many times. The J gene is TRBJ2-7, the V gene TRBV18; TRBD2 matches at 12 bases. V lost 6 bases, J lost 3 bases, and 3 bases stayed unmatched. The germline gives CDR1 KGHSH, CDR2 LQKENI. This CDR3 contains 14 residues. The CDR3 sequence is CASSGTSGFYEQYF. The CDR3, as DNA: TGTGCCAGCTCCGGGACTAGCGGGTTCTACGAGCAGTACTTC.

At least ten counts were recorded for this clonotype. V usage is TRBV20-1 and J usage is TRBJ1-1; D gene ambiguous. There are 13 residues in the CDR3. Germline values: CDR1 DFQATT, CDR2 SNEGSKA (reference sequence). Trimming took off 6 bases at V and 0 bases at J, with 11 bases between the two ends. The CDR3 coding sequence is TGCAGTGCGCAGGCCCCAGTGAACACTGAAGCTTTCTTT. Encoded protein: CSAQAPVNTEAFF.

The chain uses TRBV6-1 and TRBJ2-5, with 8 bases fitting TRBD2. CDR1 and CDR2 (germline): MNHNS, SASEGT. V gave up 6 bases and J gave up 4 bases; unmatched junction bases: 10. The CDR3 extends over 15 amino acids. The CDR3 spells CASSPRGGAGETQYF. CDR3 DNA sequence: TGTGCCAGCAGCCCCCGGGGGGGGGCCGGAGAGACCCAGTACTTC.

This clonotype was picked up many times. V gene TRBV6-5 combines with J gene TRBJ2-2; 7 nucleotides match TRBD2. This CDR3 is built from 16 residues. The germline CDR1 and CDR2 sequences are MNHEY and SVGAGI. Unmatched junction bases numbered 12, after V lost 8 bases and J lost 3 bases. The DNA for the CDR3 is TGTGCCAGCGGACCCGTGCGGGGGAGAGACACCGGGGAGCTGTTTTTT. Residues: CASGPVRGRDTGELFF.

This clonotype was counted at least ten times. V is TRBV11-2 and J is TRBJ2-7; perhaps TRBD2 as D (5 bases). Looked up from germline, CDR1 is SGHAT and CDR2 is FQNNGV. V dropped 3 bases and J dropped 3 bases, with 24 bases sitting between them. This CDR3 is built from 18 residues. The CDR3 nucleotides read TGTGCCAGCAGCTTTCCAATTGACCCCCAGGTGGGAGACTACGAGCAGTACTTC. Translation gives CASSFPIDPQVGDYEQYF.

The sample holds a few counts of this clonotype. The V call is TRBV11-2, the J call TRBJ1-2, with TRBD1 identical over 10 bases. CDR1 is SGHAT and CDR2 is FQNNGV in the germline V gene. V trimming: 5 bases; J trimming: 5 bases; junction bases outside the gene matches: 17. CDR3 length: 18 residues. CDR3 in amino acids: CASSPANTRQGAFYGYTF. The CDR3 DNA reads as TGTGCCAGCAGCCCAGCCAACACCCGACAGGGGGCATTTTATGGCTACACCTTC.

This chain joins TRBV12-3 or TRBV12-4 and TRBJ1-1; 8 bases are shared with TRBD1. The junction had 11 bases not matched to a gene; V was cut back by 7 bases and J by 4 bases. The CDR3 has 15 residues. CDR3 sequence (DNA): TGTGCCAGCACCCACAAGACAGGGGAAGCCACTGAAGCTTTCTTT. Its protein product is CASTHKTGEATEAFF.